These 17 T cell receptor beta chains were all obtained from the same sample, sequenced in a study of T cell repertoires in MIS-A myocarditis. TCRdb's table, derived via immunoSEQ multiplex PCR, lists solely in-frame clones and lacks some. The table includes about 11,000 clones, 65% to 90% detected once. Sequenced: right ventricle heart tissue obtained at autopsy. The receptors derive from a young man with fulminant myocarditis from multisystem inflammatory syndrome in adults (MIS-A) after COVID-19.

J is TRBJ1-6 and V is TRBV28; D ambiguous. The V end was cut by 2 bases, the J end by 14 bases, with 10 bases between. In germline, CDR1 is MDHEN, CDR2 SYDVKM. The CDR3 is 12 amino acids. This CDR3 reads CASSLIGGALHF. The CDR3 nucleotides are TGTGCCAGCAGTTTAATCGGTGGAGCCCTCCACTTT.

The V call is TRBV7-6, the J call TRBJ2-7; D uncertain. The V gene lost 5 bases and the J gene lost 2 bases, with 13 bases spanning the gap. The CDR3 extends over 14 amino acids. Germline loops: CDR1 SGHVS, CDR2 FNYEAQ. CDR3 in DNA: TGTGCCAGCAGCCCAACCCCCGAACCCTACGAGCAGTACTTC. Encoded protein: CASSPTPEPYEQYF.

The gene calls are TRBV5-1 and TRBJ1-5; D perhaps matches TRBD1 (6 bases). The ends were cut back, 4 bases at V and 4 bases at J, with 9 bases in the middle. The CDR3 runs 13 residues. Germline loops: CDR1 SGHRS, CDR2 YFSETQ. Here the CDR3 DNA reads TGCGCCAGCAGCGTGGACAGTAATCAGCCCCAGCATTTT. It codes for CASSVDSNQPQHF. Based on the CDR3 plus reference TRBV5-1 and TRBJ1-5, the full variable domain is KAGVTQTPRYLIKTRGQQVTLSCSPISGHRSVSWYQQTPGQGLQFLFEYFSETQRNKGNFPGRFSGRQFSNSRSEMNVSTLELGDSALYLCASSVDSNQPQHFGDGTRLSIL.

This sequence joins TRBV2 and TRBJ1-5, with 8 bases aligning to TRBD1. There are 14 residues in the CDR3. CDR1 and CDR2 from the germline V gene are SNHLY and FYNNEI. The junction had 5 bases not matched to a gene; V was cut back by 5 bases and J by 5 bases. CDR3 in DNA: TGTGCCAGCAGTCTAGACAGGGGTCATCAGCCCCAGCATTTT. Translation gives CASSLDRGHQPQHF.

This clone was seen a few times. V and J are TRBV7-9 and TRBJ2-5; the D gene is possibly TRBD2 (5 bases). The CDR3 is 16 residues long. V lost 3 bases, J lost 5 bases, and 19 bases lay in between. Looked up from germline, CDR1 is SEHNR and CDR2 is FQNEAQ (reference sequence). CDR3 region: CASSFLNSAVKETQYF. The CDR3 coding sequence is TGTGCCAGCAGCTTTCTGAATAGCGCCGTGAAGGAGACCCAGTACTTC. Combining the CDR3 with reference TRBV7-9 and TRBJ2-5 gives the whole variable domain DTGVSQNPRHKITKRGQNVTFRCDPISEHNRLYWYRQTLGQGPEFLTYFQNEAQLEKSRLLSDRFSAERPKGSFSTLEIQRTEQGDSAMYLCASSFLNSAVKETQYFGPGTRLLVL.

J is TRBJ1-4 and V is TRBV28; D is unclear. Germline V gives CDR1 MDHEN, CDR2 SYDVKM. Trimming cost V 9 bases and J 5 bases, with 13 bases left between them. The CDR3 runs 13 residues. The CDR3 region has the DNA TGTGCCAGTAATAGGGCCCTAAATGAAAAACTGTTTTTT. Its translation: CASNRALNEKLFF.

The chain links TRBV7-3 to TRBJ2-1, with D unresolved. The CDR3 runs to 12 residues. Germline V gene sequence: CDR1 SGHTA, CDR2 FQGTGA. Trimming left V 6 bases short and J 5 bases short, with 8 bases between. The CDR3 DNA sequence: TGTGCCAGCAGTCGGCAGAACAATGAGCAGTTCTTC. Amino acids: CASSRQNNEQFF. The full variable domain, rest sourced from reference TRBV7-3 and TRBJ2-1, is GAGVSQTPSNKVTEKGKYVELRCDPISGHTALYWYRQSLGQGPEFLIYFQGTGAADDSGLPNDRFFAVRPEGSVSTLKIQRTERGDSAVYLCASSRQNNEQFFGPGTRLTVL.

To note about this clone: One end of the junction varies from germline; a read error may be responsible. The chain recombines TRBV7-7 with TRBJ1-1; D perhaps matches TRBD1 (5 bases). CDR3 size: 13 residues. Germline CDR1 and CDR2: SSHAT and FNYEAQ (reference sequence). The CDR3 sequence: CASSLSGWTEAFF. The CDR3 DNA follows: TGTGCTAGCAGCTTATCAGGGTGGACTGAAGCTTTCTTT.

CDR3: CASSEWRGGETQYF. The CDR3 DNA is TGTGCCAGCAGTGAATGGCGGGGGGGAGAGACCCAGTACTTC. V and J are TRBV25-1 and TRBJ2-5, with TRBD2 matching over 9 bases. The germline CDR1 and CDR2 sequences are MGHDK and SYGVNS. J gave up 4 bases and V 1 base, and 1 base lay outside the gene matches. This CDR3 spans 14 amino acids. The full variable domain, with the rest looked up from reference TRBV25-1 and TRBJ2-5, is EADIYQTPRYLVIGTGKKITLECSQTMGHDKMYWYQQDPGMELHLIHYSYGVNSTEKGDLSSESTVSRIRTEHFPLTLESARPSHTSQYLCASSEWRGGETQYFGPGTRLLVL.

The gene calls are TRBV12-5 and TRBJ1-2; 7 bases are a match to TRBD1. The V gene's germline CDR1 is LGHNT and CDR2 FRNRAP. This CDR3 comprises 13 residues. The junction had 11 bases not matched to a gene; V was cut back by 8 bases and J by 8 bases. The chain's CDR3 is CASSTGYFGGYTF. The CDR3 DNA follows: TGTGCTAGTTCGACAGGGTATTTTGGCGGCTACACCTTC.

This chain connects TRBV24-1 to TRBJ1-5; possibly TRBD1 for D (6 bases). Germline CDR1 and CDR2: KGHDR and SFDVKD. This CDR3 is 13 amino acids long. V lost 5 bases, J lost 5 bases, and 9 bases lay in between. Here the CDR3 reads CATSGAGDQPQHF. The CDR3 DNA sequence: TGTGCCACCAGTGGGGCAGGGGATCAGCCCCAGCATTTT.

This chain connects TRBV19 to TRBJ1-1; the match to TRBD1 covers 7 bases. The CDR3 spans 14 residues. Germline assignment: CDR1 LNHDA and CDR2 SQIVND (reference sequence). With V trimmed by 6 bases and J by 1 base, 5 bases remained unmatched. This chain's CDR3 is CASRSGTENTEAFF. As DNA, the CDR3 is TGTGCCAGTAGATCCGGGACAGAGAACACTGAAGCTTTCTTT. Supplemented by reference TRBV19 and TRBJ1-1, the full variable domain reads DGGITQSPKYLFRKEGQNVTLSCEQNLNHDAMYWYRQDPGQGLRLIYYSQIVNDFQKGDIAEGYSVSREKKESFPLTVTSAQKNPTAFYLCASRSGTENTEAFFGQGTRLTVV.

The chain recombines TRBV3-1 (or the pseudogene TRBV3-2) with TRBJ1-2; 8 nucleotides match TRBD1. V shed 1 base and J 7 bases; nucleotides not matched to a gene: 8. Germline assignment: CDR1 LGHDT and CDR2 YNNKEL (reference sequence). The CDR3 runs to 15 residues. The CDR3 region is CASSQGNRGIAGYTF. The CDR3 coding sequence is TGTGCCAGCAGCCAAGGGAACAGGGGGATCGCTGGCTACACCTTC.

This clone was recorded once. This rearrangement joins TRBV10-1 to TRBJ1-1; possibly TRBD1 for D (6 bases). Trimming left V 10 bases short and J 6 bases short, with 15 bases between. The CDR3 runs 12 residues. Germline V gene sequence: CDR1 WNHNN, CDR2 SYGVQD (reference sequence). CDR3 loop: CATSPGGSEAFF. For the CDR3, the DNA is TGCGCCACTTCGCCCGGGGGCTCTGAAGCTTTCTTT.

The rearrangement links TRBV27 to TRBJ1-2; 8 bases are a match to TRBD1. V lost 9 bases to trimming and J lost 1 base; unmatched junction nucleotides: 7. The germline V gene has CDR1 MNHEY and CDR2 SMNVEV (reference sequence). The CDR3 sequence is 14 residues long. This CDR3 reads CASLGTGGNYGYTF. The CDR3 DNA reads TGTGCCAGTCTGGGGACAGGTGGTAACTATGGCTACACCTTC.

V is TRBV4-3 and J is TRBJ2-2, with TRBD2 as a possible D gene (6 bases). The germline V and J ends were trimmed by 4 bases and 0 bases, with 21 bases remaining between them. In germline, CDR1 is LGHNA, CDR2 YSLEER. The length of the CDR3 is 19 residues. CDR3 loop: CASSRKWGLADANTGELFF. The DNA for the CDR3 is TGCGCCAGCAGCCGGAAGTGGGGGTTAGCGGACGCGAACACCGGGGAGCTGTTTTTT.

The V gene is TRBV6-5, the J gene TRBJ2-1; no clear D gene. Trimming pared 4 bases from V and 9 bases from J, leaving 13 bases between. CDR3 size: 13 residues. Germline V CDR1 and CDR2: MNHEY, SVGAGI. The CDR3 nucleotides read TGTGCCAGCAGTTTCTCAGAATCGAGTGAGCAGTTCTTC. Protein product: CASSFSESSEQFF.